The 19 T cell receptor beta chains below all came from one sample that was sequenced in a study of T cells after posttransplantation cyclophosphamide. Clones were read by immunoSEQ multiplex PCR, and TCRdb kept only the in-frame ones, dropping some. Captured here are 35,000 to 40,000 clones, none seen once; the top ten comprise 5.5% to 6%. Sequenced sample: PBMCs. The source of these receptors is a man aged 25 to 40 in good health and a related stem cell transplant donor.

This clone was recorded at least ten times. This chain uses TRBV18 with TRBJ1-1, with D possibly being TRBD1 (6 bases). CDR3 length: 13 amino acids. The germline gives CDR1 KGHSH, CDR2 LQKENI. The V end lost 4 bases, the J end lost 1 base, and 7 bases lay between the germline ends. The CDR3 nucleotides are TGTGCCAGCTCACAACAGGGGAACACTGAAGCTTTCTTT. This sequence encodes CASSQQGNTEAFF.

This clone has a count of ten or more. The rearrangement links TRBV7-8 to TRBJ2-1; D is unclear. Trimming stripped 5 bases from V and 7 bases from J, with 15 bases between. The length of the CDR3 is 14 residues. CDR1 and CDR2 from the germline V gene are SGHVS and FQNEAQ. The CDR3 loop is CASSPFSVRNEQFF. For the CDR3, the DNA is TGTGCCAGCAGCCCCTTCTCCGTAAGGAATGAGCAGTTCTTC.

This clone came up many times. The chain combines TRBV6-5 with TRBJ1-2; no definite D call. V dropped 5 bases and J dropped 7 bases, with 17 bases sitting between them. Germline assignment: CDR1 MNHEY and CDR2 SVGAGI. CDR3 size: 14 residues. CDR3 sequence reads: CASSPRAGIAGYTF. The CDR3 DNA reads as TGTGCCAGCAGTCCCCGAGCGGGTATTGCTGGCTACACCTTC.

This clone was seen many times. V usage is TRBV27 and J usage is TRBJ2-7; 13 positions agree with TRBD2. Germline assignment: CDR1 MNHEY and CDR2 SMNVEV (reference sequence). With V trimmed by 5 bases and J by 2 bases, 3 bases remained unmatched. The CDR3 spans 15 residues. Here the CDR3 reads CASSPGLAGAYEQYF. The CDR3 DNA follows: TGTGCCAGCAGTCCAGGACTAGCGGGGGCCTACGAGCAGTACTTC.

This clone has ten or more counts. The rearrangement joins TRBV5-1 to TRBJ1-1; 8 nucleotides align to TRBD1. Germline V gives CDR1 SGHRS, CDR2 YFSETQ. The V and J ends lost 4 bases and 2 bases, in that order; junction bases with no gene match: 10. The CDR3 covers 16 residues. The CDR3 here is CASSRTGKGANTEAFF. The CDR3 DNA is TGCGCCAGCAGCCGGACAGGGAAGGGAGCCAACACTGAAGCTTTCTTT.

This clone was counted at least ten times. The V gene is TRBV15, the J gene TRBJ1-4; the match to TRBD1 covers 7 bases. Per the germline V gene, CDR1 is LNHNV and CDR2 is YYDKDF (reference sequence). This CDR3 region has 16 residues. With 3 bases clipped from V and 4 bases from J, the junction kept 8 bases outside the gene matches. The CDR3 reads CATSRVRQGINEKLFF. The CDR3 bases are TGTGCCACCAGCAGGGTCAGACAGGGTATTAATGAAAAACTGTTTTTT.

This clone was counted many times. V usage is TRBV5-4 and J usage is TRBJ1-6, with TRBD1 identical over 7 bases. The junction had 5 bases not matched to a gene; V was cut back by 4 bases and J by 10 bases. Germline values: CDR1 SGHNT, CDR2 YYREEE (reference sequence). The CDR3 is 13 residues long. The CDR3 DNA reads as TGTGCCAGCAGCAGCCAAGGGGGCTCACCCCTCCACTTT. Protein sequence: CASSSQGGSPLHF.

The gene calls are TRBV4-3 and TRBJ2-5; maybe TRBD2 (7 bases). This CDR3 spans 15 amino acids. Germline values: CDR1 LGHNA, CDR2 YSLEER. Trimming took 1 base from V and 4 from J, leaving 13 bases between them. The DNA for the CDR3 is TGCGCCAGCAGCCAAGGGAGGGGGGGCTCAGAGACCCAGTACTTC. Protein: CASSQGRGGSETQYF.

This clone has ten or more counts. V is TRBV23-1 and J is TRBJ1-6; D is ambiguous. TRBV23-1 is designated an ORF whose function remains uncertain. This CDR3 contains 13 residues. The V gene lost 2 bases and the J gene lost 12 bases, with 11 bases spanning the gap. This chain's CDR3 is CASSQTLPGPLHF. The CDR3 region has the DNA TGCGCCAGCAGTCAAACTTTGCCGGGACCCCTCCACTTT.

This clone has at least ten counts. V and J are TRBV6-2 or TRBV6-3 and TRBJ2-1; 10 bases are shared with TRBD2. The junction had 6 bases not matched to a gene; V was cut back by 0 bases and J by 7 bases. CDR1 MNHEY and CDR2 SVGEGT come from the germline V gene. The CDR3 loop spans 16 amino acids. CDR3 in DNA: TGTGCCAGCAGTTACTCTCTAGCGGGGGTAACAAATGAGCAGTTCTTC. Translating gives CASSYSLAGVTNEQFF.

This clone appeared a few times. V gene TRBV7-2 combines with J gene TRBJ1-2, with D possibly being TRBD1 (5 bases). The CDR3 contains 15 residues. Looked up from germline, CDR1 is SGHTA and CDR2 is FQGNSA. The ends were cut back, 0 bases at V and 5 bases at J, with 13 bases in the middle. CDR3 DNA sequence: TGTGCCAGCAGCTTAGCGAACCAGGGCCCGTATGGCTACACCTTC. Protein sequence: CASSLANQGPYGYTF.

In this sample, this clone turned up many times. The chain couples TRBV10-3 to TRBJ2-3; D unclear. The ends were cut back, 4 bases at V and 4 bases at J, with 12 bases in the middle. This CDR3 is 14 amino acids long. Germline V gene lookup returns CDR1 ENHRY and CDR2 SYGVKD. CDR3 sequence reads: CAISGWSDADTQYF. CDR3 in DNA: TGTGCCATCAGTGGTTGGAGCGACGCAGATACGCAGTATTTT.

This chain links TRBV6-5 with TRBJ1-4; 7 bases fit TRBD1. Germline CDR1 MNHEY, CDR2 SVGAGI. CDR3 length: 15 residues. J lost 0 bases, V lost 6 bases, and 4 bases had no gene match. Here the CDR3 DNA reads TGTGCCAGCAGATCCGGACAGGCAACTAATGAAAAACTGTTTTTT. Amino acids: CASRSGQATNEKLFF.

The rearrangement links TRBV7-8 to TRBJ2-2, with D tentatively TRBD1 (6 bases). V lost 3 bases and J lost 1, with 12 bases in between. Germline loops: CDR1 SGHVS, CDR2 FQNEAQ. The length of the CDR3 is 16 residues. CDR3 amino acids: CASSLRTAENTGELFF. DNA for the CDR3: TGTGCCAGCAGCTTGAGGACAGCCGAGAACACCGGGGAGCTGTTTTTT.

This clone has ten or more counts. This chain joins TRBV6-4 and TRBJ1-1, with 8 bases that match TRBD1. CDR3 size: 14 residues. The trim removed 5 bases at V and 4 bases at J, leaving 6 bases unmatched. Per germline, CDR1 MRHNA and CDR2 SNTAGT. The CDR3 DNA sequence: TGTGCCAGCAGTCGTCGACAGGGGAGCACTGAAGCTTTCTTT. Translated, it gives CASSRRQGSTEAFF.

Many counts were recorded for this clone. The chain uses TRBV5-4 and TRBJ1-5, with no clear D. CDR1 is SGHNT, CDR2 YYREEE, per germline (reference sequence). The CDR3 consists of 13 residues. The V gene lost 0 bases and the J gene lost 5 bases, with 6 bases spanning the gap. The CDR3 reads CASSLDPDQPQHF. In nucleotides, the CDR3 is TGTGCCAGCAGCTTGGATCCCGATCAGCCCCAGCATTTT.

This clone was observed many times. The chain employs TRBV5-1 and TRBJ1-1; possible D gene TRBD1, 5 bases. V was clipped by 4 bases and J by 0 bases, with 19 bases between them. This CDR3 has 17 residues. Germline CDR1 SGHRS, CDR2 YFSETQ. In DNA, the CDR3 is TGCGCCAGCAGCGGGGGGGATAGGGGAAAGGTGAACACTGAAGCTTTCTTT. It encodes CASSGGDRGKVNTEAFF.

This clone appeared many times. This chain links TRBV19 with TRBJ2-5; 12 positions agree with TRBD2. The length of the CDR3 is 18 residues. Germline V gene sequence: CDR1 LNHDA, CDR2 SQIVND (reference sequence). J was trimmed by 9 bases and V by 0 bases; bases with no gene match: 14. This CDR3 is CASSIEASGGAGPSAQYF. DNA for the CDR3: TGTGCCAGTAGTATAGAGGCTAGCGGGGGGGCCGGGCCATCGGCCCAGTACTTC.

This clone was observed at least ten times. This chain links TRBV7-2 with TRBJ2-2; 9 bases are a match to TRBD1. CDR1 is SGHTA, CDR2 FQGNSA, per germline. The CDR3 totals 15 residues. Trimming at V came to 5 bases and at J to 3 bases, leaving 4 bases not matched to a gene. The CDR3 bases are TGTGCCAGCAGCCGGGACAGGGTCGACACCGGGGAGCTGTTTTTT. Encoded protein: CASSRDRVDTGELFF.